The 6 T cell receptor beta chains below were found in one sample sequenced in a study of human T cells and chemical hapten exposure. MiXCR, run by TCRdb on the RACE reads, gives a single entry per CDR3 protein. The table records around 150,000 distinct CDR3 sequences, roughly 15% of them present only once. Noted time point: patch test 1, 2 weeks after DPC sensitization. Specified treatment: therapeutic diphenylcyclopropenone sensitization with weekly scalp DPC. Sequencing was performed on whole blood, taken in connection with sensitization to the hapten diphenylcyclopropenone (DPC). All receptors come from a woman in her 30s with alopecia areata. Some clones in this sample may be carry-over from other donors' samples.

This clonotype appeared a single time. The V and J genes are TRBV11-3 and TRBJ1-1, with TRBD1 matching over 7 bases. CDR1 and CDR2 from the germline V gene are SGHNT and YENEEA. The CDR3 contains 13 residues. V gave up 1 base and J gave up 7 bases; unmatched junction bases: 3. The DNA for the CDR3 is TGTGCCAGCAGCTTAGGTACAGGGGATGAAGCTTTCTTT. Residues: CASSLGTGDEAFF.

This clonotype has ten or more counts. The chain has TRBV7-9 and TRBJ1-1; D gene uncertain. V was trimmed by 6 bases and J by 1 base, leaving 9 bases between them. This CDR3 spans 13 amino acids. From germline, CDR1 is SEHNR and CDR2 FQNEAQ (reference sequence). The CDR3 region has the DNA TGTGCCAGCAGACTTGCAGAGAACACTGAAGCTTTCTTT. This sequence encodes CASRLAENTEAFF.

The V call is TRBV11-2, the J call TRBJ2-3; 8 positions agree with TRBD1. The trim removed 2 bases at V and 4 bases at J, leaving 5 bases unmatched. This CDR3 has 15 residues. The germline gives CDR1 SGHAT, CDR2 FQNNGV. In DNA form, the CDR3 reads TGTGCCAGCAGCTTAAGGACAGGGTTTGCAGATACGCAGTATTTT. Encoded protein: CASSLRTGFADTQYF.

The rearrangement uses TRBV20-1 and TRBJ1-1, with D tentatively TRBD1 (5 bases). The CDR3 sequence is 13 residues long. Germline V gene sequence: CDR1 DFQATT, CDR2 SNEGSKA (reference sequence). The V end was cut by 3 bases, the J end by 5 bases, with 13 bases between. The CDR3 protein is CSARGVVSTEAFF. CDR3 in DNA: TGCAGTGCTAGGGGGGTTGTGTCTACTGAAGCTTTCTTT.

This chain joins TRBV24-1 and TRBJ1-5; maybe TRBD1 (6 bases). The CDR3 totals 16 residues. Germline-derived CDR1 and CDR2 are KGHDR and SFDVKD. The V end was cut by 3 bases, the J end by 0 bases, with 11 bases between. The CDR3 nucleotides read TGTGCCACCAGTGATCCCGGAGGGGGTAGCAATCAGCCCCAGCATTTT. Translation gives CATSDPGGGSNQPQHF.

The V gene is TRBV20-1, the J gene TRBJ2-4, with D maybe TRBD2 (6 bases). Looked up from germline, CDR1 is DFQATT and CDR2 is SNEGSKA (reference sequence). Between the trimmed V and J ends, which lost 5 bases and 0 bases, there was a span of 11 bases. This CDR3 contains 14 residues. This chain's CDR3 is CSAGDSIAKNIQYF. The CDR3 DNA follows: TGCAGTGCTGGGGACTCAATAGCCAAAAACATTCAGTACTTC.